These 23 T cell receptor beta chains originate from one sample sequenced in a study of control samples from healthy donors and cancer patients. TCRdb keeps only in-frame clones here, not all; method: immunoSEQ multiplex PCR. The sample gives just over 150,000 clones, roughly 94% of which show up once; about 8.5% is in the top ten. The specimen sequenced was blood. The receptors originated from a woman aged 40 to 50 in good health.

CDR3 DNA sequence: TGTGCCAGCAGCCCTAGGGGGACAGGGGGCTACGAGCAGTACTTC. It is translated as CASSPRGTGGYEQYF. The chain combines TRBV7-2 with TRBJ2-7, with TRBD1 identical over 11 bases. Per the germline V gene, CDR1 is SGHTA and CDR2 is FQGNSA. Losses at the gene ends were 5 bases for V and 3 bases for J; bases not matched to a gene: 6. This CDR3 has 15 amino acids.

The rearrangement joins TRBV6-5 to TRBJ1-6; D is unclear. The V gene lost 5 bases and the J gene lost 7 bases, with 15 bases spanning the gap. CDR1 MNHEY and CDR2 SVGAGI come from the germline V gene. The CDR3 contains 15 residues. The CDR3 bases are TGTGCCAGCAGTCTCGAGGCGGGAGAGAATTCACCCCTCCACTTT. It specifies CASSLEAGENSPLHF.

The count of this clone is one. The chain is built from TRBV7-2 and TRBJ1-2, with D tentatively TRBD1 (5 bases). The germline V gene has CDR1 SGHTA and CDR2 FQGNSA. Trimming took off 2 bases at V and 0 bases at J, with 22 bases between the two ends. The CDR3 is 19 residues long. CDR3 bases: TGTGCCAGCAGCTTAACCCCCCGGGGGGTCACCCGGCCTAACTATGGCTACACCTTC. Protein: CASSLTPRGVTRPNYGYTF.

The V call is TRBV19, the J call TRBJ2-7; D gene ambiguous. V shed 4 bases and J shed 1 base, with 11 bases lying between them. The V gene's germline CDR1 is LNHDA and CDR2 SQIVND (reference sequence). The CDR3 sequence is 14 residues long. Here the CDR3 DNA reads TGTGCCAGTAGTACCTTCCAGGAGTCCTACGAGCAGTACTTC. The encoded protein is CASSTFQESYEQYF.

This sequence joins TRBV4-3 and TRBJ1-6, with 8 bases fitting TRBD1. Trimming cost V 3 bases and J 7 bases; bases outside gene matches: 5. This CDR3 has 15 residues. The V gene's germline CDR1 is LGHNA and CDR2 YSLEER. The CDR3 region is CASSQSTGGNSPLHF. As DNA, the CDR3 is TGCGCCAGCAGCCAGTCTACAGGGGGGAATTCACCCCTCCACTTT.

This rearrangement joins TRBV19 to TRBJ1-1; 8 bases line up with TRBD1. After removal of 6 bases from V and 6 bases from J, the junction contained 6 bases not matched to a gene. The CDR3 sequence is 13 residues long. In germline, CDR1 is LNHDA, CDR2 SQIVND (reference sequence). The CDR3 nucleotides are TGTGCCAGTAGCGGACAGGGATTCGCTGAAGCTTTCTTT. Translation: CASSGQGFAEAFF. Variable domain in full (rest from reference TRBV19 and TRBJ1-1): DGGITQSPKYLFRKEGQNVTLSCEQNLNHDAMYWYRQDPGQGLRLIYYSQIVNDFQKGDIAEGYSVSREKKESFPLTVTSAQKNPTAFYLCASSGQGFAEAFFGQGTRLTVV.

This sequence joins TRBV11-2 and TRBJ2-2, with 10 bases matching TRBD2. Germline V gene sequence: CDR1 SGHAT, CDR2 FQNNGV. CDR3 length equals 15 residues. V lost 5 bases and J lost 8; bases outside the gene matches: 8. CDR3 loop: CASSISGRASGELFF. The CDR3 nucleotides read TGTGCCAGCAGCATAAGCGGGAGGGCCTCGGGGGAGCTGTTTTTT.

The genes are TRBV15 and TRBJ1-1; D is uncertain. This CDR3 is built from 14 residues. The V and J ends lost 6 bases and 7 bases respectively, with 18 bases between them. Germline V lookup: CDR1 LNHNV, CDR2 YYDKDF (reference sequence). The CDR3 DNA follows: TGTGCCACCAGGCTTTATCAGTCCTATAATGAAGCTTTCTTT. This gives the protein CATRLYQSYNEAFF.

V and J are TRBV25-1 and TRBJ1-1, with 7 bases identical to TRBD1. CDR3 length equals 13 residues. Germline values: CDR1 MGHDK, CDR2 SYGVNS. Trimming cost V 3 bases and J 5 bases; bases outside gene matches: 3. The CDR3 sequence is CASSDQGVTEAFF. DNA of the CDR3: TGTGCCAGCAGTGACCAGGGGGTAACTGAAGCTTTCTTT.

The rearrangement joins TRBV6-1 to TRBJ2-5; the D is unclear. The length of the CDR3 is 12 residues. Germline V gene lookup returns CDR1 MNHNS and CDR2 SASEGT. Trimming pared 1 base from V and 4 bases from J, leaving 4 bases between. CDR3 loop: CASSEELETQYF. The CDR3 nucleotides read TGTGCCAGCAGTGAAGAGCTAGAGACCCAGTACTTC.

The chain couples TRBV19 to TRBJ2-5; 8 bases match TRBD1. CDR3 length: 14 residues. Unmatched junction bases numbered 3, after V lost 2 bases and J lost 4 bases. CDR1 and CDR2 from the germline V gene are LNHDA and SQIVND (reference sequence). CDR3 region: CASSINTGGETQYF. In DNA form, the CDR3 reads TGTGCCAGTAGTATAAACACAGGGGGAGAGACCCAGTACTTC.

The chain carries TRBV7-8 and TRBJ2-3, with TRBD2 matching over 12 bases. The ends lost 7 bases at V and 2 bases at J; junction bases unmatched: 13. The germline gives CDR1 SGHVS, CDR2 FQNEAQ. This CDR3 has 18 amino acids. The CDR3 reads CASTVGLAGGRVTDTQYF. CDR3 nucleotide sequence: TGTGCCAGCACAGTGGGGCTAGCGGGGGGGCGGGTCACAGATACGCAGTATTTT.

The chain uses TRBV7-9 and TRBJ1-1, with D unresolved. The V end lost 4 bases, the J end lost 4 bases, and 10 bases lay between the germline ends. CDR1 and CDR2 (germline): SEHNR, FQNEAQ (reference sequence). The CDR3 extends over 13 amino acids. The CDR3 is CASSSTAGTEAFF. The CDR3 bases are TGTGCCAGCAGCTCCACCGCTGGCACTGAAGCTTTCTTT.

CDR3 in DNA: TGTGCCAGCAGTGAATACGGGGTTATGAACACTGAAGCTTTCTTT. Its protein is CASSEYGVMNTEAFF. This chain connects TRBV25-1 to TRBJ1-1; no clear D gene. The CDR3 loop spans 15 amino acids. Germline V gene data show CDR1 as MGHDK and CDR2 as SYGVNS. The V gene lost 0 bases and the J gene lost 0 bases, with 8 bases spanning the gap.

V and J are TRBV5-5 and TRBJ1-6; no definite D call. The V and J ends lost 4 bases and 8 bases respectively, with 10 bases between them. This CDR3 is built from 13 residues. Germline V gene data show CDR1 as SGHKS and CDR2 as YYEKEE (reference sequence). Here the CDR3 DNA reads TGTGCCAGCAGCCCCAGCCCTGATTCACCCCTCCACTTT. Its translation: CASSPSPDSPLHF.

The gene calls are TRBV12-5 and TRBJ1-3; no reliable D call. The ends were cut back, 3 bases at V and 2 bases at J, with 11 bases in the middle. Germline V CDR1 and CDR2: LGHNT, FRNRAP. CDR3 size: 15 residues. The CDR3 bases are TGTGCTAGTGGTTTAGGAGTGGGTACTGGAAACACCATATATTTT. Its protein product is CASGLGVGTGNTIYF. The full variable domain, completed using reference TRBV12-5 and TRBJ1-3, is DARVTQTPRHKVTEMGQEVTMRCQPILGHNTVFWYRQTMMQGLELLAYFRNRAPLDDSGMPKDRFSAEMPDATLATLKIQPSEPRDSAVYFCASGLGVGTGNTIYFGEGSWLTVV.

V usage is TRBV25-1 and J usage is TRBJ2-1, with D perhaps assigned TRBD1 or TRBD2 (5 bases each). The CDR3 has 16 residues. Germline values: CDR1 MGHDK, CDR2 SYGVNS. V shed 3 bases and J shed 6 bases, with 18 bases lying between them. CDR3 nucleotide sequence: TGTGCCAGCAGTGACCGGGATGGCCTAGGGGCCAATGAGCAGTTCTTC. This gives the protein CASSDRDGLGANEQFF.

The V call is TRBV2, the J call TRBJ1-6; D might be TRBD1 (6 bases). From germline, CDR1 is SNHLY and CDR2 FYNNEI. The CDR3 runs to 15 residues. V lost 6 bases, J lost 10 bases, and 19 bases lay in between. CDR3 region: CASRESRGFSSPLHF. The CDR3 DNA sequence: TGTGCCAGCAGAGAGAGCAGGGGTTTTAGCTCACCCCTCCACTTT.

The rearrangement links TRBV11-2 to TRBJ1-1, with D maybe TRBD1 (5 bases). CDR1 SGHAT and CDR2 FQNNGV come from the germline V gene. V gave up 5 bases and J gave up 3 bases, with 16 bases separating them. The CDR3 is 15 residues long. The CDR3 is CASSPRPGLDTEAFF. The CDR3 coding sequence is TGTGCCAGCAGCCCCCGGCCGGGGCTTGACACTGAAGCTTTCTTT.

The gene calls are TRBV19 and TRBJ2-7; D is possibly TRBD2 (6 bases). V was cut by 2 bases and J by 3 bases, with 11 bases left in between. This CDR3 is 14 amino acids long. CDR1 is LNHDA, CDR2 SQIVND, per germline (reference sequence). The CDR3 sequence: CASSIRRGDYEQYF. The CDR3 region has the DNA TGTGCCAGTAGTATAAGGCGGGGAGACTACGAGCAGTACTTC.

The V gene is TRBV12-5, the J gene TRBJ1-1; no clear D. In germline, CDR1 is LGHNT, CDR2 FRNRAP. The CDR3 has 14 amino acids. Trimming stripped 1 base from V and 1 base from J, with 7 bases between. CDR3 amino acids: CASGLGRSNTEAFF. CDR3 nucleotide sequence: TGTGCTAGTGGTTTGGGACGGTCGAACACTGAAGCTTTCTTT. The full variable domain, in which reference TRBV12-5 and TRBJ1-1 provide the parts outside the CDR3, is DARVTQTPRHKVTEMGQEVTMRCQPILGHNTVFWYRQTMMQGLELLAYFRNRAPLDDSGMPKDRFSAEMPDATLATLKIQPSEPRDSAVYFCASGLGRSNTEAFFGQGTRLTVV.

V is TRBV10-2 and J is TRBJ2-5, with D possibly matching TRBD2 (6 bases). Germline lookup yields CDR1 WSHSY and CDR2 SAAADI. V lost 5 bases and J 2 bases, leaving 12 bases between the germline ends. There are 14 residues in the CDR3. The CDR3 DNA reads TGCGCCAGCAGTCCGACTGGAGGGCAAGAGACCCAGTACTTC. It codes for CASSPTGGQETQYF.

The rearrangement joins TRBV19 to TRBJ2-1; 7 positions agree with TRBD2. CDR3 size: 17 residues. After removal of 6 bases from V and 9 bases from J, the junction contained 20 bases not matched to a gene. Germline V gene sequence: CDR1 LNHDA, CDR2 SQIVND (reference sequence). CDR3 sequence: CASRLHPTSRVDTEQFF. In nucleotides, the CDR3 is TGTGCCAGTAGACTTCACCCGACTAGCCGAGTCGACACTGAGCAGTTCTTC.